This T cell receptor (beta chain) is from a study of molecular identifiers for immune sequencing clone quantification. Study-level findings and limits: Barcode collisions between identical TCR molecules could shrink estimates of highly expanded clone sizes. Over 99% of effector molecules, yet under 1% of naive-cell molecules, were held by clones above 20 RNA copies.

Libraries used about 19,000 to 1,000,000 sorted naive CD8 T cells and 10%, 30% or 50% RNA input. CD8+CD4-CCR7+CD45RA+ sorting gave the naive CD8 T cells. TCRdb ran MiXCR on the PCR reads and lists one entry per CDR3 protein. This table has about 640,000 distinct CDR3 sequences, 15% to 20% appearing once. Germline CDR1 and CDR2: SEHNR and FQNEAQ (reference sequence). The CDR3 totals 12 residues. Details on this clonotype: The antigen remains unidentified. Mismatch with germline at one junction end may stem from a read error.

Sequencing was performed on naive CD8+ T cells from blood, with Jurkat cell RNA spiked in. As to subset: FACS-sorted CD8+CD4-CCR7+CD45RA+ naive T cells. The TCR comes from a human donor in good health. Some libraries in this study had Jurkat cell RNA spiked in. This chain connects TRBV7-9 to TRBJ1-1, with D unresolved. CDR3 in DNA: TGTTCCAGCAGCTTGGCTGGTGGTGAGGCTTTCTTT. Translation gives CSSSLAGGEAFF.